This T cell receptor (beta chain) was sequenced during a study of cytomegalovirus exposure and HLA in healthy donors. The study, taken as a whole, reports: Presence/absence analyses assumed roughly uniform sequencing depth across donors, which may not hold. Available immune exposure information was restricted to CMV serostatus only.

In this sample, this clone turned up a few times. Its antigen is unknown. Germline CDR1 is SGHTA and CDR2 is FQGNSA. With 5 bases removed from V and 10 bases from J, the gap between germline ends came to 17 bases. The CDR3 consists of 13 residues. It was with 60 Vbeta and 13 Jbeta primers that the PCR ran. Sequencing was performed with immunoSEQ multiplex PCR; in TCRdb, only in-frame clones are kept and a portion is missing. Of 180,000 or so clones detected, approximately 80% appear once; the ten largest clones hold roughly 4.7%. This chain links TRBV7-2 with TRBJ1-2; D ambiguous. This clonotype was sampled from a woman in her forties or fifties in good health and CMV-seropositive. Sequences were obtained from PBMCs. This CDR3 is CASSHDPQADYTF. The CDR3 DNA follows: TGTGCCAGCAGCCATGACCCTCAGGCTGACTACACCTTC.